This T cell receptor beta chain was found in a study of blood T cell repertoires in COVID-19. As for the study in general: Acute and convalescent COVID-19 samples came from the United States, Italy and Spain. Nucleic acid was either cDNA or gDNA, and it came from T cells, B-cell-depleted T cells, or PBMCs.

In the original workflow: Using reference gene primer amplification, nucleated cell counts were estimated. Libraries were prepared by immunoSEQ multiplex PCR; TCRdb keeps only in-frame clonotypes and omits some of them. The V and J calls and the clone size are those of that table, but D and trimming were determined from the DNA. The table shows some 69,000 clones, with approximately 80% occurring only once. CDR3 size: 12 residues. CDR1 and CDR2 from the germline V gene are MGHDK and SYGVNS. V dropped 7 bases and J dropped 7; count of bases not matched to a gene: 4. This sequence joins TRBV25-1 and TRBJ1-1; 9 bases are a match to TRBD1. The receptor comes from an elderly man with active or convalescent COVID-19. Sequencing used peripheral blood. The CDR3 loop is CASTGTGIEAFF. DNA for the CDR3: TGTGCCAGCACTGGGACAGGGATTGAAGCTTTCTTT.